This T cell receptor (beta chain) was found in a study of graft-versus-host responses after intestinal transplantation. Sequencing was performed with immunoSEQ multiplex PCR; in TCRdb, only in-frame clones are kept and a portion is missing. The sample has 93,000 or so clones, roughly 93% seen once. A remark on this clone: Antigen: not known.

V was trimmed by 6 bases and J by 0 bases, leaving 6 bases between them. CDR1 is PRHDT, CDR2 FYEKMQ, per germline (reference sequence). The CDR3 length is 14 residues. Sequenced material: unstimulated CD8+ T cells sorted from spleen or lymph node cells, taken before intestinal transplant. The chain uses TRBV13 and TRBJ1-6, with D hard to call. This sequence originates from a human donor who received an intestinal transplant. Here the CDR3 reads CASRSDSYNSPLHF. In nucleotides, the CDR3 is TGTGCCAGCAGGAGCGACTCCTATAATTCACCCCTCCACTTT.